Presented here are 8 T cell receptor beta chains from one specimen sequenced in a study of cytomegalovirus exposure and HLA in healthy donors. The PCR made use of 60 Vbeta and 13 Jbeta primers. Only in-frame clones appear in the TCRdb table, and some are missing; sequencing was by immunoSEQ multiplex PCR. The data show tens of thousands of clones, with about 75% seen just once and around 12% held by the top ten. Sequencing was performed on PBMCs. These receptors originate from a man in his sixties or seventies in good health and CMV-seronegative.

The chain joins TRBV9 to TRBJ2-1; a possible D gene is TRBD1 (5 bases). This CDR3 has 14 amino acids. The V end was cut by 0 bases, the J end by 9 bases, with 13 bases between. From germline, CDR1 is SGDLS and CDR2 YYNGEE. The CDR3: CASSVAVRVAEQFF. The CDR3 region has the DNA TGTGCCAGCAGCGTAGCCGTCAGGGTGGCTGAGCAGTTCTTC. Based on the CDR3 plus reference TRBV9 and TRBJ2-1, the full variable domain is DSGVTQTPKHLITATGQRVTLRCSPRSGDLSVYWYQQSLDQGLQFLIQYYNGEERAKGNILERFSAQQFPDLHSELNLSSLELGDSALYFCASSVAVRVAEQFFGPGTRLTVL.

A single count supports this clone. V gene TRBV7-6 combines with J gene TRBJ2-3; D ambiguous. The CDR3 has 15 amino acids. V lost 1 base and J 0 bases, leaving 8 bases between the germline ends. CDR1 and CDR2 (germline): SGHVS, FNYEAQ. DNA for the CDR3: TGTGCCAGCAGCTTAGAGGCGGCTAGCACAGATACGCAGTATTTT. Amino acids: CASSLEAASTDTQYF.

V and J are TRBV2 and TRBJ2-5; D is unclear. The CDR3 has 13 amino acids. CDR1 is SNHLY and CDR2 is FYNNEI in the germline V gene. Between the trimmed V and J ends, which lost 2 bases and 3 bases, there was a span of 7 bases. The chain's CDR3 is CASSEQYEETQYF. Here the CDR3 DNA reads TGTGCCAGCAGTGAACAGTATGAAGAGACCCAGTACTTC.

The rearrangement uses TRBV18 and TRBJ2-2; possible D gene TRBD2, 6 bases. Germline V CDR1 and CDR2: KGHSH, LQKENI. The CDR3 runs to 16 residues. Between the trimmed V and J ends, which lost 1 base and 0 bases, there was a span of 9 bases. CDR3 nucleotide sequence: TGTGCCAGCTCACCACTGGCGGGGACGAACACCGGGGAGCTGTTTTTT. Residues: CASSPLAGTNTGELFF.

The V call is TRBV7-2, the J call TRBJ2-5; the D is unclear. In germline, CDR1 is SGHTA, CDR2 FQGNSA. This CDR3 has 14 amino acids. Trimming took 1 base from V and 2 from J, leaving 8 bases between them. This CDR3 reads CASSLGNRQETQYF. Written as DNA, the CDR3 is TGTGCCAGCAGCTTAGGAAATAGACAAGAGACCCAGTACTTC.

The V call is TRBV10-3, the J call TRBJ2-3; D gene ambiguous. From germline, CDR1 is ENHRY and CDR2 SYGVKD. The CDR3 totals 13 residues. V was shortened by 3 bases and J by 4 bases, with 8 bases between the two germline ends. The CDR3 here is CAISDAGADTQYF. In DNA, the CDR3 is TGTGCCATCAGTGATGCCGGTGCAGATACGCAGTATTTT.

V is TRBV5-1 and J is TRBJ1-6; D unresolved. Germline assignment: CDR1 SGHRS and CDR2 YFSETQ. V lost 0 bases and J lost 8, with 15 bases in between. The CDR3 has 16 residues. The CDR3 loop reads CASSLAADGVDSPLHF. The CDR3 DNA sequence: TGCGCCAGCAGCTTGGCGGCTGACGGAGTCGATTCACCCCTCCACTTT.

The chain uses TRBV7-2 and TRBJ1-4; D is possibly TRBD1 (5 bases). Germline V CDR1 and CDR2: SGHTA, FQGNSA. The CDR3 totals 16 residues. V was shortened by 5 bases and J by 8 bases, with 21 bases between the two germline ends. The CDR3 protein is CASSRSPGQGGEKLFF. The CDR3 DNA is TGTGCCAGCAGCCGAAGTCCCGGGCAGGGAGGGGAAAAACTGTTTTTT.